The entry below gives a single T cell receptor beta chain sequence along with its context. Adults between roughly 18 and 90 years of age took part from 24 US areas. In the original workflow: Reference gene primers were amplified, and this amplification served to estimate nucleated cell counts. Sequencing was performed with immunoSEQ multiplex PCR; in TCRdb, only in-frame clones are kept and a portion is missing. That table is the source of V, J and clone size, and D and trimming were worked out from the DNA. The sample contains roughly 310,000 clones, around 91% of which appear only once. The data are from a study of blood T cell repertoires in COVID-19. The specimen sequenced was PBMCs or T cells enriched from blood (not recorded which). The source is a woman between 40 and 50 years old who had recovered from COVID-19.

DNA of the CDR3: TGTGCCAGCAGCTTGCAGTATAAGAGGGGGTACAATGAGCAGTTCTTC. Encoded protein: CASSLQYKRGYNEQFF. The V gene is TRBV5-6, the J gene TRBJ2-1; TRBD1 might be the D (6 bases). Per germline, CDR1 SGHDT and CDR2 YYEEEE. Trimming left V 1 base short and J 4 bases short, with 15 bases between. This CDR3 region has 16 residues.